Listed below are T cell receptor beta chains from one sample, sequenced in a study of blood T cell repertoires in COVID-19. The repertoire was sequenced with immunoSEQ multiplex PCR; TCRdb's copy has only in-frame clones and lacks some. There are some 150,000 clones in the sample; 80% occur only once, and approximately 5% lies in the top ten. The sample comprised peripheral blood. The receptors derive from a woman aged 50 to 60 with acute or convalescent COVID-19. Both conserved end residues are part of each CDR3. D genes are given only for firm matches. Not every row has a clone size; where given, it reads once, few, many or a size class.

.	TRBD1	TRBJ1-3	TRBV7-6	CASSLGQGSGNTIYF	TGTGCCAGCAGCTTGGGACAGGGTTCTGGAAACACCATATATTTT
.	TRBD1	TRBJ1-1	TRBV23-1	CASPRGGQAFF	TGCGCCAGCCCTCGAGGGGGCCAAGCTTTCTTT
.	TRBD1	TRBJ1-5	TRBV30	CAWSGGGTSNQPQHF	TGTGCCTGGAGTGGAGGGGGCACTAGCAATCAGCCCCAGCATTTT
.	.	TRBJ1-2	TRBV18	CASSPSGDGYTF	TGTGCCAGCTCACCTTCAGGGGATGGCTACACCTTC
once	.	TRBJ1-2	TRBV7-9	CASSLTGGTNYGYTF	TGTGCCAGCAGCTTAACGGGCGGGACTAACTATGGCTACACCTTC
.	TRBD1	TRBJ1-5	TRBV6-5	CASSSDRGRSQPQHF	TGTGCCAGCAGTTCGGACAGGGGCCGTAGTCAGCCCCAGCATTTT
.	TRBD1	TRBJ1-1	TRBV6-6	CASSFNRGPGTEAFF	TGTGCCAGCAGTTTTAACAGGGGGCCGGGGACTGAAGCTTTCTTT
.	.	TRBJ1-1	TRBV18	CASSPGGRENTEAFF	TGTGCCAGCTCACCGGGGGGACGGGAGAACACTGAAGCTTTCTTT
.	TRBD1	TRBJ1-6	TRBV28	CASSRTGQGLNSPLHF	TGTGCCAGCAGCCGGACAGGACAGGGGCTTAATTCACCCCTCCACTTT
.	.	TRBJ1-1	TRBV6-1	CASSDGQMNTEAFF	TGTGCCAGCAGTGATGGCCAAATGAACACTGAAGCTTTCTTT
.	TRBD1	TRBJ2-7	TRBV28	CASRGQFSYEQYF	TGTGCCAGCAGGGGACAGTTCTCCTACGAGCAGTACTTC
.	.	TRBJ1-6	TRBV9	CASSKGEGSPLHF	TGTGCCAGCAGTAAGGGTGAGGGTTCACCCCTCCACTTT
few	.	TRBJ1-6	TRBV28	CASSWADNSPLHF	TGTGCCAGCAGTTGGGCAGACAATTCACCCCTCCACTTT
.	.	TRBJ2-2	TRBV19	CASSSQRGRIGELFF	TGTGCCAGTAGCTCCCAACGGGGGAGGATCGGGGAGCTGTTTTTT
once	TRBD1	TRBJ1-1	TRBV18	CASSPMTGPNTEAFF	TGTGCCAGCTCACCAATGACAGGGCCGAACACTGAAGCTTTCTTT
.	.	TRBJ1-1	TRBV5-1	CASSLPEKRVTEAFF	TGCGCCAGCAGCTTGCCGGAAAAGAGGGTCACTGAAGCTTTCTTT
.	TRBD1	TRBJ2-5	TRBV28	CASSLPGTGALYQETQYF	TGTGCCAGCAGTTTACCGGGGACAGGGGCCTTGTACCAAGAGACCCAGTACTTC
.	.	TRBJ1-3	TRBV12-3/TRBV12-4	CASREHRNTIYF	TGTGCCAGCAGGGAGCATAGAAACACCATATATTTT
.	.	TRBJ2-1	TRBV5-4	CASSLISDNEQFF	TGTGCCAGCAGCTTAATATCTGACAATGAGCAGTTCTTC
.	.	TRBJ1-1	TRBV19	CASSYQVITEAFF	TGTGCCAGTAGTTATCAGGTAATCACTGAAGCTTTCTTT
.	TRBD2	TRBJ2-7	TRBV14	CASSQAGGAEQYF	TGTGCCAGCAGCCAAGCGGGGGGGGCCGAGCAGTACTTC
few	.	TRBJ1-2	TRBV4-1	CASSQDRWTPISDGYTF	TGCGCCAGCAGCCAAGATCGTTGGACACCCATTTCGGATGGCTACACCTTC
.	TRBD2	TRBJ2-5	TRBV7-2	CASSLGTSGRETQYF	TGTGCCAGCAGCCTTGGGACTAGCGGGAGGGAGACCCAGTACTTC
.	TRBD1	TRBJ2-6	TRBV2	CASSISQGVGGANVLTF	TGTGCCAGCAGTATAAGTCAGGGGGTTGGTGGGGCCAACGTCCTGACTTTC